The sequence of this TCR beta chain was determined in a study of blood T cell repertoires in COVID-19. Study-level background: COVID-19 samples, acute and convalescent, were from the United States, Italy and Spain. Nucleic acid was either cDNA or gDNA, and it came from T cells, B-cell-depleted T cells, or PBMCs.

Authors' methods: From reference gene primer amplification, estimates of nucleated cell counts were derived. Some clones are missing from TCRdb's copy, which holds only in-frame ones; the method was immunoSEQ multiplex PCR. For V, J and clone size, that table is used; D and trimming come from the DNA. This sample has 100,000 to 150,000 clones; over 65% occur once, and the top ten carry approximately 4.9%. The V gene end was trimmed by 2 bases and the J gene end by 5 bases; junction bases not matched to a gene: 2. The CDR3 loop spans 14 amino acids. The sequencing input was peripheral blood. The clonotype was recovered from a woman in her sixties or seventies with acute or convalescent COVID-19. The genes are TRBV23-1 and TRBJ2-4, with TRBD2 identical over 8 bases. TRBV23-1 is treated as an ORF (open reading frame) with a function not yet certain. CDR3 DNA: TGCGCCAGCAGTCAAGCGGGACTAGAAAACATTCAGTACTTC. This codes for CASSQAGLENIQYF.